The next 26 T cell receptor beta chains were all read from a single sample in a study of blood T cell repertoires in COVID-19. TCRdb's table, derived via immunoSEQ multiplex PCR, lists solely in-frame clones and lacks some. The sample holds about 160,000 clones, 85% to 90% seen once. The sequencing input was peripheral blood. The origin of the receptors is an older woman with COVID-19, enrolled during active disease.

This rearrangement joins TRBV18 to TRBJ1-2; D perhaps matches TRBD1 (6 bases). This CDR3 spans 14 amino acids. Trimming cost V 6 bases and J 8 bases, with 19 bases left between them. Germline lookup yields CDR1 KGHSH and CDR2 LQKENI. CDR3 residues: CASSPTPGDGGYTF. The CDR3 DNA reads TGTGCCAGCTCGCCTACCCCAGGGGATGGCGGCTACACCTTC.

This clone was found a few times. CDR3 DNA: TGCGCCAGCTTACAGGTTAACTATGGCTACACCTTC. This encodes CASLQVNYGYTF. The chain employs TRBV4-1 and TRBJ1-2, with TRBD1 as a possible D gene (5 bases). The germline CDR1 and CDR2 sequences are MGHRA and YSYEKL. The CDR3 runs to 12 residues. V lost 8 bases and J lost 1, with 8 bases in between.

This chain connects TRBV2 to TRBJ2-2; 9 nucleotides line up with TRBD1. Trimming removed 4 bases from V and 5 bases from J; junction bases left unmatched: 2. CDR3 length equals 14 residues. The germline CDR1 and CDR2 sequences are SNHLY and FYNNEI. This CDR3 is CASSGDRDTGELFF. The CDR3 DNA reads as TGTGCCAGCAGTGGGGACAGGGATACCGGGGAGCTGTTTTTT.

V gene TRBV9 combines with J gene TRBJ1-2; the D gene is possibly TRBD1 (5 bases). The germline gives CDR1 SGDLS, CDR2 YYNGEE. The CDR3 loop spans 15 amino acids. The V and J ends lost 1 base and 4 bases respectively, with 14 bases between them. The CDR3 here is CASSVRGGEPYGYTF. The CDR3 coding sequence is TGTGCCAGCAGCGTACGGGGAGGGGAGCCCTATGGCTACACCTTC.

This rearrangement joins TRBV19 to TRBJ1-5; D gene ambiguous. The V end was cut by 5 bases, the J end by 3 bases, with 8 bases between. Germline CDR1 LNHDA, CDR2 SQIVND (reference sequence). CDR3 length equals 13 residues. CDR3 residues: CASSPAPNQPQHF. In DNA, the CDR3 is TGTGCCAGTAGTCCTGCGCCCAATCAGCCCCAGCATTTT.

The V and J genes are TRBV2 and TRBJ1-2; the match to TRBD1 covers 7 bases. This CDR3 has 14 residues. From germline, CDR1 is SNHLY and CDR2 FYNNEI. J lost 4 bases, V lost 6 bases, and 8 bases had no gene match. The CDR3 sequence is CASRYRGTSYGYTF. DNA for the CDR3: TGTGCCAGCAGGTACAGGGGAACGTCCTATGGCTACACCTTC.

V and J are TRBV28 and TRBJ1-2; TRBD1 matches 7 bases. Germline loops: CDR1 MDHEN, CDR2 SYDVKM. Trimming took 6 bases from V and 3 from J; bases not matched to a gene: 4. The CDR3 has 13 amino acids. The CDR3 bases are TGTGCCAGCAGGGAGCAGGGGGACTATGGCTACACCTTC. As protein: CASREQGDYGYTF.

The chain couples TRBV5-6 to TRBJ2-3, with a weak D call TRBD1 (7 bases). The CDR3 loop spans 16 amino acids. Germline V gene data show CDR1 as SGHDT and CDR2 as YYEEEE. The V end was cut by 4 bases, the J end by 1 base, with 16 bases between. CDR3 coding DNA: TGTGCCAGCAGCCGGAGGGGGCCGAGGGGCACAGATACGCAGTATTTT. It encodes CASSRRGPRGTDTQYF. Full variable domain (missing parts from reference TRBV5-6 and TRBJ2-3): DAGVTQSPTHLIKTRGQQVTLRCSPKSGHDTVSWYQQALGQGPQFIFQYYEEEERQRGNFPDRFSGHQFPNYSSELNVNALLLGDSALYLCASSRRGPRGTDTQYFGPGTRLTVL.

The rearrangement links TRBV5-1 to TRBJ1-3, with 10 bases fitting TRBD1. The CDR3 runs 16 residues. Per germline, CDR1 SGHRS and CDR2 YFSETQ. V shed 0 bases and J 3 bases; nucleotides not matched to a gene: 3. CDR3 in DNA: TGCGCCAGCAGCTTGGGACAGGGGGCAAATGGAAACACCATATATTTT. Amino acids: CASSLGQGANGNTIYF. The full variable domain, rest sourced from reference TRBV5-1 and TRBJ1-3, is KAGVTQTPRYLIKTRGQQVTLSCSPISGHRSVSWYQQTPGQGLQFLFEYFSETQRNKGNFPGRFSGRQFSNSRSEMNVSTLELGDSALYLCASSLGQGANGNTIYFGEGSWLTVV.

The CDR3 region has the DNA TGTGCCAGCAGTACCCCGGACAGAACCTACGAGCAGTACTTC. Its protein product is CASSTPDRTYEQYF. The V gene is TRBV28, the J gene TRBJ2-7; D is possibly TRBD1 (6 bases). The CDR3 has 14 residues. Germline V gene data show CDR1 as MDHEN and CDR2 as SYDVKM. The V and J ends lost 5 bases and 2 bases respectively, with 13 bases between them.

This clone was picked up a small number of times. The chain carries TRBV28 and TRBJ1-3, with 10 nucleotides matching TRBD1. CDR1 is MDHEN, CDR2 SYDVKM, per germline. The CDR3 contains 17 residues. Unmatched junction bases numbered 8, after V lost 5 bases and J lost 1 base. The CDR3 loop is CASSMRDRGRSGNTIYF. As DNA, the CDR3 is TGTGCCAGCAGTATGAGGGACAGGGGAAGGTCTGGAAACACCATATATTTT.

The chain is built from TRBV4-1 and TRBJ2-5, with D possibly matching TRBD2 (7 bases). Trimming removed 4 bases at V and 5 bases at J, with 29 bases between. This CDR3 spans 19 amino acids. Germline V lookup: CDR1 MGHRA, CDR2 YSYEKL. The CDR3 region has the DNA TGCGCCAGCAGCCCTACTCGCCTTGAATTGGGGGGGGGCGTGGAGACCCAGTACTTC. Amino acids: CASSPTRLELGGGVETQYF.

The rearrangement uses TRBV19 and TRBJ1-6; D gene unclear. This CDR3 region has 16 residues. Looked up from germline, CDR1 is LNHDA and CDR2 is SQIVND (reference sequence). V lost 0 bases to trimming and J lost 7 bases, with 13 bases between them. Here the CDR3 reads CASSIDVSLVNSPLHF. The CDR3 DNA follows: TGTGCCAGTAGTATAGATGTCAGTCTGGTAAATTCACCCCTCCACTTT.

This rearrangement joins TRBV5-6 to TRBJ1-5; tentative D call: TRBD1 (5 bases). Trimming removed 4 bases from V and 6 bases from J, with 23 bases in between. The length of the CDR3 is 17 residues. Germline values: CDR1 SGHDT, CDR2 YYEEEE. In DNA form, the CDR3 reads TGTGCCAGCAGCCTAAGAAAATTGGGTCCCCAGGGTCAGCCCCAGCATTTT. The encoded protein is CASSLRKLGPQGQPQHF.

This chain links TRBV11-2 with TRBJ2-5; 12 bases are a match to TRBD2. Germline assignment: CDR1 SGHAT and CDR2 FQNNGV. CDR3 length: 17 amino acids. Trimming at V came to 1 base and at J to 2 bases, leaving 5 bases not matched to a gene. The CDR3 loop reads CASSLGASGGAQETQYF. Written as DNA, the CDR3 is TGTGCCAGCAGCTTAGGGGCTAGCGGGGGGGCGCAAGAGACCCAGTACTTC. Supplemented by reference TRBV11-2 and TRBJ2-5, the full variable domain reads EAGVAQSPRYKIIEKRQSVAFWCNPISGHATLYWYQQILGQGPKLLIQFQNNGVVDDSQLPKDRFSAERLKGVDSTLKIQPAKLEDSAVYLCASSLGASGGAQETQYFGPGTRLLVL.

V and J are TRBV30 and TRBJ2-7; maybe TRBD2 (6 bases). The CDR3 is 12 amino acids. V lost 3 bases and J lost 7, with 13 bases in between. Germline lookup yields CDR1 GTSNPN and CDR2 SVGIG (reference sequence). The DNA for the CDR3 is TGTGCCTGGAGAGGAGCGGGTAGGGAGCAGTACTTC. As protein: CAWRGAGREQYF.

The chain carries TRBV27 and TRBJ1-5, with 7 positions matching TRBD1. The CDR3 is 14 amino acids. J gave up 6 bases and V 4 bases, and 6 bases lay outside the gene matches. Germline CDR1 is MNHEY and CDR2 is SMNVEV (reference sequence). The CDR3 protein is CASSYRGTGQPQHF. CDR3 coding DNA: TGTGCCAGCAGTTACAGGGGAACGGGTCAGCCCCAGCATTTT.

The CDR3: CASSAPGQVNQPQHF. The CDR3 DNA reads TGTGCCAGTAGTGCTCCGGGACAGGTAAATCAGCCCCAGCATTTT. V and J are TRBV19 and TRBJ1-5; TRBD1 aligns across 8 bases. CDR1 LNHDA and CDR2 SQIVND come from the germline V gene (reference sequence). J lost 4 bases, V lost 5 bases, and 7 bases had no gene match. CDR3 length equals 15 residues. The entire variable domain, with the rest obtained from reference TRBV19 and TRBJ1-5, is as follows: DGGITQSPKYLFRKEGQNVTLSCEQNLNHDAMYWYRQDPGQGLRLIYYSQIVNDFQKGDIAEGYSVSREKKESFPLTVTSAQKNPTAFYLCASSAPGQVNQPQHFGDGTRLSIL.

This sequence joins TRBV5-8 and TRBJ1-6, with 8 bases fitting TRBD1. The junction had 8 bases not matched to a gene; V was cut back by 3 bases and J by 0 bases. Germline CDR1 and CDR2: SGHTS and YDEGEE. The CDR3 is 18 amino acids. The CDR3 DNA reads as TGTGCCAGCAGCTCCTCCTGGACAGGGAGCTCCTATAATTCACCCCTCCACTTT. Translation gives CASSSSWTGSSYNSPLHF.

This rearrangement joins TRBV28 to TRBJ1-5; 7 positions agree with TRBD1. The CDR3 has 15 residues. V lost 5 bases, J lost 6 bases, and 10 bases stayed unmatched. CDR1 is MDHEN, CDR2 SYDVKM, per germline. The CDR3: CASSLPQGRSQPQHF. The CDR3 DNA is TGTGCCAGCAGTCTCCCACAGGGGAGGTCTCAGCCCCAGCATTTT. Complete variable domain (other parts from reference TRBV28 and TRBJ1-5): DVKVTQSSRYLVKRTGEKVFLECVQDMDHENMFWYRQDPGLGLRLIYFSYDVKMKEKGDIPEGYSVSREKKERFSLILESASTNQTSMYLCASSLPQGRSQPQHFGDGTRLSIL.

V gene TRBV3-1 (or the pseudogene TRBV3-2) combines with J gene TRBJ2-2; 9 bases line up with TRBD1. Losses at the gene ends were 5 bases for V and 5 bases for J; bases not matched to a gene: 9. The CDR3 has 16 amino acids. Looked up from germline, CDR1 is LGHDT and CDR2 is YNNKEL (reference sequence). The CDR3 is CASSSHIQGATGELFF. The CDR3 coding sequence is TGTGCCAGCAGCTCCCACATACAGGGGGCAACCGGGGAGCTGTTTTTT.

This chain uses TRBV7-9 with TRBJ2-5; no clear D gene. Per germline, CDR1 SEHNR and CDR2 FQNEAQ (reference sequence). V lost 5 bases, J lost 5 bases, and 15 bases lay in between. The CDR3 runs 14 residues. The CDR3 nucleotides read TGTGCCAGCAGCCCACAGACCGGATTCGAGACCCAGTACTTC. The encoded protein is CASSPQTGFETQYF.

This clone was seen once. The chain has TRBV7-2 and TRBJ1-3; maybe TRBD1 (5 bases). The ends were cut back, 8 bases at V and 0 bases at J, with 20 bases in the middle. Germline assignment: CDR1 SGHTA and CDR2 FQGNSA. This CDR3 is 17 amino acids long. The CDR3 DNA follows: TGTGCCAGCGGCCCCTTGGGGCGTATTAGCTCTGGAAACACCATATATTTT. Its translation: CASGPLGRISSGNTIYF. Together with reference TRBV7-2 and TRBJ1-3, the CDR3 gives the full variable domain: GAGVSQSPSNKVTEKGKDVELRCDPISGHTALYWYRQSLGQGLEFLIYFQGNSAPDKSGLPSDRFSAERTGGSVSTLTIQRTQQEDSAVYLCASGPLGRISSGNTIYFGEGSWLTVV.

The rearrangement uses TRBV19 and TRBJ1-6; D may be TRBD1 (5 bases). The CDR3 is 14 amino acids. The germline V gene has CDR1 LNHDA and CDR2 SQIVND (reference sequence). Trimming shortened V by 9 bases and J by 10 bases, and 19 bases separated the two germline ends. The DNA for the CDR3 is TGTGCCAGCCACCCTGGGGGGTGGGACTCACCCCTCCACTTT. Translation: CASHPGGWDSPLHF.

CDR3 in amino acids: CAWTTGQGLHQPQHF. CDR3 sequence (DNA): TGTGCCTGGACCACCGGCCAGGGCTTACATCAGCCCCAGCATTTT. J is TRBJ1-5 and V is TRBV30; D perhaps matches TRBD1 (5 bases). Trimming left V 4 bases short and J 5 bases short, with 18 bases between. Looked up from germline, CDR1 is GTSNPN and CDR2 is SVGIG (reference sequence). The CDR3 consists of 15 residues.

A few counts support this clone. This chain uses TRBV2 with TRBJ2-1, with a tentative D call TRBD2 (5 bases). CDR1 and CDR2 (germline): SNHLY, FYNNEI. CDR3 length: 14 amino acids. V was shortened by 0 bases and J by 7 bases, with 10 bases between the two germline ends. The chain's CDR3 is CASSEAREGNEQFF. The CDR3 nucleotides are TGTGCCAGCAGTGAAGCCCGGGAAGGGAATGAGCAGTTCTTC.